One and the same sample provided the 10 T cell receptor beta chains below, sequenced in a study of blood T cell repertoires in COVID-19. Produced via immunoSEQ multiplex PCR; TCRdb's table is partial and in-frame only. The profile shows hundreds of thousands of clones, 88% of them singletons. Specimen: peripheral blood. All receptors come from a human donor in a cohort sampled during active COVID-19.

The chain uses TRBV18 and TRBJ1-2; tentative D call: TRBD1 (5 bases). The CDR3 is 12 amino acids. CDR1 is KGHSH, CDR2 LQKENI, per germline. Trimming shortened V by 0 bases and J by 13 bases, and 12 bases separated the two germline ends. In nucleotides, the CDR3 is TGTGCCAGCTCACCACCGGGGGGATTCTTCACCTTC. It encodes CASSPPGGFFTF.

The chain recombines TRBV7-7 with TRBJ2-1, with 11 bases lining up with TRBD2. In germline, CDR1 is SSHAT, CDR2 FNYEAQ (reference sequence). Trimming took 2 bases from V and 6 from J; bases not matched to a gene: 3. The CDR3 sequence is 15 residues long. The DNA for the CDR3 is TGTGCCAGCAGCTTACAACTAGCGGGGGTCAATGAGCAGTTCTTC. This sequence encodes CASSLQLAGVNEQFF.

This clone was seen just once. V gene TRBV2 combines with J gene TRBJ1-5, with 9 bases matching TRBD1. The CDR3 is made up of 14 amino acids. Germline values: CDR1 SNHLY, CDR2 FYNNEI. The J segment lost 10 bases and the V segment lost 6 bases, leaving 10 bases of the junction unmatched. CDR3 in DNA: TGTGCCAGCAGGGATCGGACAGGGGTGGGACCCCAGCATTTT. Translation gives CASRDRTGVGPQHF.

This clone showed up just once. J is TRBJ1-1 and V is TRBV10-3; D gene ambiguous. CDR1 is ENHRY and CDR2 is SYGVKD in the germline V gene. There are 13 residues in the CDR3. V was clipped by 0 bases and J by 5 bases, with 7 bases between them. The CDR3 here is CAISESHTTEAFF. In nucleotides, the CDR3 is TGTGCCATCAGTGAGTCGCATACTACTGAAGCTTTCTTT.

A few counts support this clone. The chain joins TRBV18 to TRBJ2-5; TRBD2 aligns across 7 bases. Germline trimming cut 6 bases from V and 3 bases from J; bases unmatched to any gene: 7. Germline CDR1 reads KGHSH; CDR2 reads LQKENI. This CDR3 has 14 residues. In nucleotides, the CDR3 is TGTGCCAGCTCCCTGCGGGGGAAGAAAGAGACCCAGTACTTC. As protein: CASSLRGKKETQYF.

The V call is TRBV29-1, the J call TRBJ2-7, with D possibly being TRBD2 (6 bases). The CDR3 has 17 amino acids. V was cut by 5 bases and J by 5 bases, with 28 bases left in between. CDR1 SQVTM and CDR2 ANQGSEA come from the germline V gene. CDR3 sequence reads: CSVQELGTPKALHEQYF. The CDR3 DNA follows: TGCAGCGTTCAGGAATTGGGGACTCCTAAGGCGTTGCACGAGCAGTACTTC.

This chain uses TRBV6-5 with TRBJ1-5, with 9 bases fitting TRBD1. CDR1 is MNHEY and CDR2 is SVGAGI in the germline V gene. With 5 bases clipped from V and 2 bases from J, the junction kept 1 base outside the gene matches. The CDR3 contains 14 residues. The CDR3 DNA reads TGTGCCAGCAGTCGGGACAGGGGCAATCAGCCCCAGCATTTT. Amino acids: CASSRDRGNQPQHF.

The chain couples TRBV29-1 to TRBJ1-4; 10 bases match TRBD1. Trimming at V came to 4 bases and at J to 8 bases, leaving 10 bases not matched to a gene. The V gene's germline CDR1 is SQVTM and CDR2 ANQGSEA. The length of the CDR3 is 15 residues. CDR3: CSVGQTGGAQEKLFF. The CDR3 coding sequence is TGCAGCGTTGGCCAGACAGGGGGCGCGCAGGAAAAACTGTTTTTT.

This chain connects TRBV6-5 to TRBJ1-1; 8 bases are a match to TRBD1. CDR1 and CDR2 (germline): MNHEY, SVGAGI. Trimming removed 2 bases from V and 2 bases from J; junction bases left unmatched: 4. The CDR3 runs to 15 residues. The CDR3, as DNA: TGTGCCAGCAGTTACGGACAGGGCTTCAACACTGAAGCTTTCTTT. Protein product: CASSYGQGFNTEAFF.

This rearrangement joins TRBV7-2 to TRBJ2-7, with TRBD1 matching 8 bases. Looked up from germline, CDR1 is SGHTA and CDR2 is FQGNSA. The J segment lost 0 bases and the V segment lost 3 bases, leaving 10 bases of the junction unmatched. The length of the CDR3 is 17 residues. This CDR3 is CASSFFSGTGPSYEQYF. The CDR3 bases are TGTGCCAGCAGCTTTTTCTCCGGGACAGGACCCTCCTACGAGCAGTACTTC.